These 24 T cell receptor beta chains were sequenced from one sample in a study of PD-L1 blockade in urothelial cancer. The data were produced by immunoSEQ multiplex PCR, yet TCRdb's version contains in-frame clones alone and is incomplete. The sample has 45,000 to 55,000 clones; approximately 86% are singletons. Time point indicated: peripheral blood 6 weeks after treatment start. The starting material was PBMCs, obtained around atezolizumab (anti-PD-L1) treatment. The receptors shown here come from a man aged 55 to 69 with urothelial cancer.

The V gene is TRBV6-5, the J gene TRBJ1-3; unclear D gene. Per the germline V gene, CDR1 is MNHEY and CDR2 is SVGAGI. V lost 2 bases and J 0 bases, leaving 8 bases between the germline ends. The CDR3 is 15 residues long. CDR3 region: CASSYGRPSGNTIYF. CDR3 DNA sequence: TGTGCCAGCAGTTACGGCAGGCCCTCTGGAAACACCATATATTTT.

This chain uses TRBV6-5 with TRBJ2-7; TRBD1 agrees at 8 bases. CDR1 is MNHEY and CDR2 is SVGAGI in the germline V gene. V shed 8 bases, J shed 3 bases, and the junction held 12 bases outside the gene matches. The CDR3 is made up of 15 amino acids. The CDR3 DNA is TGTGCCAGCCGACGACGGGCAGGGGGCGTCTACGAGCAGTACTTC. This translates into CASRRRAGGVYEQYF.

This sequence joins TRBV2 and TRBJ1-1; 11 nucleotides match TRBD1. V lost 7 bases, J lost 10 bases, and 11 bases stayed unmatched. There are 14 residues in the CDR3. CDR1 and CDR2 from the germline V gene are SNHLY and FYNNEI. The CDR3 DNA follows: TGTGCCAGCATTAGGACAGGGGGCGCTGAGGGAGCTTTCTTT. Protein sequence: CASIRTGGAEGAFF. The full variable domain, completed using reference TRBV2 and TRBJ1-1, is EPEVTQTPSHQVTQMGQEVILRCVPISNHLYFYWYRQILGQKVEFLVSFYNNEISEKSEIFDDQFSVERPDGSNFTLKIRSTKLEDSAMYFCASIRTGGAEGAFFGQGTRLTVV.

J is TRBJ2-7 and V is TRBV19, with D possibly being TRBD1 (6 bases). The CDR3 length is 12 residues. Germline V lookup: CDR1 LNHDA, CDR2 SQIVND (reference sequence). Trimming took 5 bases from V and 2 from J, leaving 7 bases between them. The CDR3 DNA sequence: TGTGCCAGTAGTCGGGACACCTACGAGCAGTACTTC. Translating gives CASSRDTYEQYF.

The gene calls are TRBV10-2 and TRBJ2-3; 10 bases are shared with TRBD2. J was trimmed by 3 bases and V by 8 bases; bases with no gene match: 5. In germline, CDR1 is WSHSY, CDR2 SAAADI. The CDR3 has 14 residues. In nucleotides, the CDR3 is TGCGCCAGCTCCGAGCGGGGGGGAACAGATACGCAGTATTTT. Its translation is CASSERGGTDTQYF.

A few counts support this clone. The chain employs TRBV7-2 and TRBJ2-1; 8 positions match TRBD1. V lost 2 bases to trimming and J lost 8 bases; unmatched junction nucleotides: 5. There are 14 residues in the CDR3. The germline CDR1 and CDR2 sequences are SGHTA and FQGNSA. The CDR3: CASSLSRGRDEQFF. The CDR3 region has the DNA TGTGCCAGCAGCTTATCCAGGGGGCGGGATGAGCAGTTCTTC. The complete variable domain, with remaining parts taken from reference TRBV7-2 and TRBJ2-1, reads GAGVSQSPSNKVTEKGKDVELRCDPISGHTALYWYRQSLGQGLEFLIYFQGNSAPDKSGLPSDRFSAERTGGSVSTLTIQRTQQEDSAVYLCASSLSRGRDEQFFGPGTRLTVL.

The V call is TRBV5-4, the J call TRBJ2-1, with 7 bases identical to TRBD1. The trim removed 7 bases at V and 0 bases at J, leaving 4 bases unmatched. CDR1 is SGHNT and CDR2 is YYREEE in the germline V gene (reference sequence). The CDR3 extends over 14 amino acids. The CDR3: CASQTGISYNEQFF. In nucleotides, the CDR3 is TGTGCCAGCCAGACAGGGATCTCCTACAATGAGCAGTTCTTC.

By proportion, this clone is medium-sized. In the same sample, other DNA sequences code for this CDR3. The CDR3 loop reads CASSLTGTDTQYF. CDR3 DNA: TGTGCCAGCAGCTTAACGGGCACAGATACGCAGTATTTT. The chain links TRBV7-9 to TRBJ2-3; no clear D. Trimming left V 2 bases short and J 1 base short, with 4 bases between. The germline V gene encodes CDR1 SEHNR and CDR2 FQNEAQ (reference sequence). The CDR3 is 13 amino acids.

The chain couples TRBV5-1 to TRBJ2-2; 9 bases agree with TRBD2. Per the germline V gene, CDR1 is SGHRS and CDR2 is YFSETQ. Trimming removed 7 bases from V and 6 bases from J; junction bases left unmatched: 7. The CDR3 spans 14 residues. The CDR3 DNA sequence: TGCGCCAGCGGCAGCGGGGGGACCGCCGGGGAGCTGTTTTTT. It is translated as CASGSGGTAGELFF.

The chain couples TRBV19 to TRBJ1-6; D is uncertain. Deletions cut 7 bases from V and 3 bases from J, with 10 bases between. The CDR3 sequence is 14 residues long. Germline loops: CDR1 LNHDA, CDR2 SQIVND (reference sequence). CDR3 residues: CASTPTGYNSPLHF. The CDR3 DNA is TGTGCCAGTACCCCCACCGGCTATAATTCACCCCTCCACTTT.

Only one count was recorded for this clone. The V and J genes are TRBV5-1 and TRBJ2-7; 7 bases map to TRBD1. The CDR3 runs 15 residues. The germline CDR1 and CDR2 sequences are SGHRS and YFSETQ. The V and J ends lost 0 bases and 3 bases, in that order; junction bases with no gene match: 6. In nucleotides, the CDR3 is TGCGCCAGCAGCTTGGGGACAGGAATCGACTACGAGCAGTACTTC. Amino acid sequence: CASSLGTGIDYEQYF.

The CDR3 region is CASSQNPRLASTGELFF. In DNA form, the CDR3 reads TGCGCCAGCAGCCAAAACCCCCGGTTGGCTAGCACCGGGGAGCTGTTTTTT. The chain combines TRBV4-1 with TRBJ2-2; D ambiguous. CDR3 size: 17 residues. Germline CDR1 is MGHRA and CDR2 is YSYEKL. V lost 2 bases, J lost 4 bases, and 17 bases lay in between.

V and J are TRBV14 and TRBJ1-2, with D possibly matching TRBD1 (5 bases). V was cut by 10 bases and J by 4 bases, with 16 bases left in between. Germline V gives CDR1 SGHDN, CDR2 FVKESK. The CDR3 runs 13 residues. CDR3 nucleotides: TGTGCCACGTCGACAGCAGGGTCCTATGGCTACACCTTC. Its protein product is CATSTAGSYGYTF.

The gene calls are TRBV7-2 and TRBJ2-2; 8 nucleotides align to TRBD1. Trimming at V came to 0 bases and at J to 5 bases, leaving 5 bases not matched to a gene. The CDR3 loop spans 16 amino acids. Germline CDR1 and CDR2: SGHTA and FQGNSA. CDR3 sequence reads: CASSLAGTGGTGELFF. The CDR3 DNA sequence: TGTGCCAGCAGCTTAGCAGGGACAGGTGGTACCGGGGAGCTGTTTTTT.

The CDR3 DNA reads TGTGCCAGCAGCCCAGTTGCAGACTATGGCTACACCTTC. It is translated as CASSPVADYGYTF. The chain uses TRBV7-2 and TRBJ1-2, with D uncertain. The V and J ends lost 5 bases and 3 bases respectively, with 10 bases between them. Germline V lookup: CDR1 SGHTA, CDR2 FQGNSA. The CDR3 length is 13 residues.

This chain links TRBV7-9 with TRBJ1-1; the D gene is possibly TRBD1 (6 bases). The germline CDR1 and CDR2 sequences are SEHNR and FQNEAQ (reference sequence). Trimming took 5 bases from V and 9 from J, leaving 28 bases between them. The CDR3 has 17 residues. CDR3: CASSPEYRTSGEVQAFF. As DNA, the CDR3 is TGTGCCAGCAGCCCAGAATACCGGACATCAGGGGAAGTGCAAGCTTTCTTT.

The rearrangement joins TRBV5-1 to TRBJ1-6; D not certain. The V end lost 0 bases, the J end lost 11 bases, and 12 bases lay between the germline ends. CDR3 length equals 14 residues. Germline CDR1 is SGHRS and CDR2 is YFSETQ. CDR3 DNA: TGCGCCAGCAGCTTGGTTGCCGAAGCAACACCCCTCCACTTT. Its translation: CASSLVAEATPLHF.

V gene TRBV11-3 combines with J gene TRBJ1-1; tentative D call: TRBD1 (6 bases). V was pared by 0 bases and J by 11 bases, with 13 bases between. Germline loops: CDR1 SGHNT, CDR2 YENEEA. The CDR3 totals 13 residues. The CDR3 sequence is CASSLDLSRGAFF. The CDR3 region has the DNA TGTGCCAGCAGCTTAGACCTGTCCAGGGGCGCTTTCTTT.

J is TRBJ2-3 and V is TRBV6-5, with a weak D call TRBD2 (6 bases). CDR1 and CDR2 from the germline V gene are MNHEY and SVGAGI. The CDR3 runs to 15 residues. V shed 2 bases and J shed 4 bases, with 13 bases lying between them. CDR3 in DNA: TGTGCCAGCAGTTACGGGCGGGGTACGGCAGATACGCAGTATTTT. It codes for CASSYGRGTADTQYF.

This chain uses TRBV7-6 with TRBJ2-5; 7 bases are shared with TRBD1. The CDR3 contains 13 residues. CDR1 and CDR2 from the germline V gene are SGHVS and FNYEAQ. J was trimmed by 2 bases and V by 3 bases; bases with no gene match: 0. In nucleotides, the CDR3 is TGTGCCAGCAGCTTGGGACAGCAAGAGACCCAGTACTTC. Its translation: CASSLGQQETQYF.

On this clone itself: Compared with germline, one end of the junction differs, possibly owing to a read error. This chain uses TRBV6-6 with TRBJ2-1; 11 positions agree with TRBD1. Germline values: CDR1 MNHNY, CDR2 SVGAGI (reference sequence). The CDR3 length is 16 residues. CDR3 nucleotides: TGTGCCAGCAGTTTGGACGCTGGACAGGGGGCACTCCGGATAGTCTTC. Protein product: CASSLDAGQGALRIVF.

The rearrangement joins TRBV6-1 to TRBJ1-1; tentatively, D is TRBD1 (5 bases). Germline-derived CDR1 and CDR2 are MNHNS and SASEGT. This CDR3 comprises 14 residues. The V end lost 5 bases, the J end lost 5 bases, and 15 bases lay between the germline ends. CDR3 bases: TGTGCCAGCAGTACGATTGGGGGGGTGACTGAAGCTTTCTTT. This sequence encodes CASSTIGGVTEAFF.

The CDR3 nucleotides read TGTGCCTGGAGTTCCGGGACAGGACTTTATAGCAATCAGCCCCAGCATTTT. Translated: CAWSSGTGLYSNQPQHF. V and J are TRBV30 and TRBJ1-5; 8 bases align to TRBD1. Germline assignment: CDR1 GTSNPN and CDR2 SVGIG (reference sequence). This CDR3 contains 17 residues. With V trimmed by 2 bases and J by 0 bases, 9 bases remained unmatched.

CDR3 sequence (DNA): TGCGCCAGCAGCCAAGGGCGGGGCCCCCAGAGCAACAATGAGCAGTTCTTC. It encodes CASSQGRGPQSNNEQFF. This chain joins TRBV4-1 and TRBJ2-1, with a possible D match to TRBD2 (6 bases). The CDR3 runs 17 residues. V gave up 1 base and J gave up 5 bases, with 18 bases separating them. Germline CDR1 is MGHRA and CDR2 is YSYEKL.